The 9 T cell receptor beta chains below all came from one sample that was sequenced in a study of CD8 T cells in ankylosing spondylitis. TCRdb used MiXCR to reprocess the 5' RACE reads, holding one entry per CDR3 protein. Here the sample spans around 25,000 distinct CDR3 sequences, around a sixth being singletons. What was sequenced was blood. The source of these receptors is a male donor with ankylosing spondylitis or in good health (not recorded which).

The chain recombines TRBV25-1 with TRBJ1-1; D is possibly TRBD1 (6 bases). V was pared by 5 bases and J by 5 bases, with 12 bases between. The length of the CDR3 is 13 residues. Germline CDR1 is MGHDK and CDR2 is SYGVNS. DNA for the CDR3: TGTGCCAGCAGTTCCGCAGGGGAAACTGAAGCTTTCTTT. As protein: CASSSAGETEAFF.

The sample holds a few counts of this clonotype. The chain recombines TRBV3-1 with TRBJ2-2; 7 bases agree with TRBD2. With V trimmed by 1 base and J by 4 bases, 3 bases remained unmatched. The germline V gene has CDR1 LGHDT and CDR2 YNNKEL (reference sequence). The CDR3 has 15 amino acids. DNA for the CDR3: TGTGCCAGCAGCCAAGCGGCTAGCGGCACCGGGGAGCTGTTTTTT. It is translated as CASSQAASGTGELFF. The full variable domain, its missing parts supplied by reference TRBV3-1 and TRBJ2-2, is DTAVSQTPKYLVTQMGNDKSIKCEQNLGHDTMYWYKQDSKKFLKIMFSYNNKELIINETVPNRFSPKSPDKAHLNLHINSLELGDSAVYFCASSQAASGTGELFFGEGSRLTVL.

This clonotype came up a few times. The V call is TRBV30, the J call TRBJ2-7; 9 positions agree with TRBD2. Unmatched junction bases numbered 8, after V lost 5 bases and J lost 3 bases. Germline-derived CDR1 and CDR2 are GTSNPN and SVGIG (reference sequence). The CDR3 has 14 residues. Here the CDR3 reads CAWGLISGSYEQYF. CDR3 coding DNA: TGTGCCTGGGGCCTAATTAGCGGGAGCTACGAGCAGTACTTC.

The sample holds a few counts of this clonotype. The CDR3 nucleotides read TGTGCCAGCTCACTGTCCCAGGGAAGAACCGGTTCAGATACGCAGTATTTT. Residues: CASSLSQGRTGSDTQYF. The chain employs TRBV18 and TRBJ2-3; a weak D match, TRBD1 (5 bases). This CDR3 is built from 17 residues. Per the germline V gene, CDR1 is KGHSH and CDR2 is LQKENI. V was trimmed by 4 bases and J by 4 bases, leaving 21 bases between them.

This clonotype is medium-sized by share. V is TRBV6-6 and J is TRBJ2-7; 11 bases fit TRBD2. This CDR3 is 19 amino acids long. J was trimmed by 1 base and V by 8 bases; bases with no gene match: 19. Germline values: CDR1 MNHNY, CDR2 SVGAGI (reference sequence). This chain's CDR3 is CASQARTGFSGRVSYEQYF. The CDR3 DNA sequence: TGTGCCAGCCAGGCCCGGACAGGGTTTAGCGGGAGGGTTTCCTACGAGCAGTACTTC.

This clonotype was observed at least ten times. The rearrangement links TRBV27 to TRBJ2-4; TRBD1 matches 7 bases. CDR1 is MNHEY, CDR2 SMNVEV, per germline (reference sequence). This CDR3 region has 13 residues. The V segment lost 3 bases and the J segment 5 bases; nucleotides outside the gene matches: 1. CDR3 bases: TGTGCCAGCAGTTTCGACAGGGAAAACATTCAGTACTTC. As protein: CASSFDRENIQYF.

This clonotype was counted only a few times. The chain employs TRBV6-5 and TRBJ2-1, with TRBD2 matching 7 bases. V shed 5 bases and J 7 bases; nucleotides not matched to a gene: 5. Germline CDR1 reads MNHEY; CDR2 reads SVGAGI. This CDR3 has 13 amino acids. CDR3 protein: CASSKLASNEQFF. CDR3 nucleotide sequence: TGTGCCAGCAGTAAACTAGCGTCGAATGAGCAGTTCTTC.

The V and J genes are TRBV12-3 or TRBV12-4 and TRBJ2-3; D gene unclear. CDR3 length equals 14 residues. Trimming took off 1 base at V and 4 bases at J, with 9 bases between the two ends. The CDR3 region is CASSLGVDADTQYF. Written as DNA, the CDR3 is TGTGCCAGCAGTTTAGGTGTGGACGCAGATACGCAGTATTTT.

The chain is built from TRBV5-1 and TRBJ2-7, with D hard to call. CDR1 SGHRS and CDR2 YFSETQ come from the germline V gene. The CDR3 spans 15 residues. V gave up 1 base and J gave up 4 bases, with 15 bases separating them. CDR3 coding DNA: TGCGCCAGCAGCTTGTGGCCGGGCGATGAGTACGAGCAGTACTTC. Amino acid sequence: CASSLWPGDEYEQYF.